The 29 T cell receptor beta chains below come from one sample, sequenced in a study of OX40 agonist ivuxolimab in advanced cancers. The repertoire was sequenced with immunoSEQ multiplex PCR; TCRdb's copy has only in-frame clones and lacks some. This sample carries approximately 78,000 clones, about 82% of them seen once, and the ten largest clones take approximately 7%. The sample was CD4+ or CD8+ T cells sorted from blood, taken in a trial of the OX40 agonist ivuxolimab. These receptors all stem from an adult with an advanced solid tumor such as melanoma, head and neck, liver or kidney cancer.

The chain uses TRBV19 and TRBJ2-7, with 7 bases that match TRBD2. The CDR3 runs to 13 residues. Unmatched junction bases numbered 8, after V lost 4 bases and J lost 8 bases. Germline V gene lookup returns CDR1 LNHDA and CDR2 SQIVND (reference sequence). The DNA for the CDR3 is TGTGCCAGTAGTACCTCGGACGGGGGGAAGCAGTACTTC. This encodes CASSTSDGGKQYF.

The rearrangement joins TRBV6-1 to TRBJ2-1; TRBD2 aligns across 13 bases. With 3 bases clipped from V and 9 bases from J, the junction kept 8 bases outside the gene matches. This CDR3 has 16 amino acids. Germline V lookup: CDR1 MNHNS, CDR2 SASEGT. As DNA, the CDR3 is TGTGCCAGCAGTGATCCAGGGACTAGCGGGGTGTTTGAGCAGTTCTTC. Its translation is CASSDPGTSGVFEQFF.

The chain couples TRBV19 to TRBJ1-5, with a tentative D call TRBD1 (5 bases). V shed 7 bases and J shed 6 bases, with 19 bases lying between them. CDR1 is LNHDA and CDR2 is SQIVND in the germline V gene (reference sequence). This CDR3 region has 15 residues. The CDR3: CASTSGRGDRQPQHF. The CDR3, as DNA: TGTGCCAGTACCTCGGGGAGGGGAGATCGTCAGCCCCAGCATTTT.

The V call is TRBV18, the J call TRBJ1-6; TRBD1 is a possible D gene (5 bases). The CDR3 has 16 amino acids. From germline, CDR1 is KGHSH and CDR2 LQKENI. Trimming stripped 6 bases from V and 7 bases from J, with 19 bases between. CDR3 DNA: TGTGCCAGCTCCCTACTAGGGGACGGCCAAAATTCACCCCTCCACTTT. Protein product: CASSLLGDGQNSPLHF. Full variable domain (outside the CDR3, taken from reference TRBV18 and TRBJ1-6): NAGVMQNPRHLVRRRGQEARLRCSPMKGHSHVYWYRQLPEEGLKFMVYLQKENIIDESGMPKERFSAEFPKEGPSILRIQQVVRGDSAAYFCASSLLGDGQNSPLHFGNGTRLTVT.

The V and J genes are TRBV7-8 and TRBJ2-1, with TRBD1 matching over 9 bases. The CDR3 has 16 residues. J gave up 2 bases and V 1 base, and 3 bases lay outside the gene matches. Germline CDR1 is SGHVS and CDR2 is FQNEAQ. The CDR3 DNA is TGTGCCAGCAGCTTAGGCCGGGACAGGGCCTACAATGAGCAGTTCTTC. Translation gives CASSLGRDRAYNEQFF.

The chain is built from TRBV9 and TRBJ2-7, with D tentatively TRBD1 or TRBD2 (5 bases each). The CDR3 runs to 15 residues. The germline V gene encodes CDR1 SGDLS and CDR2 YYNGEE. The V gene lost 4 bases and the J gene lost 3 bases, with 17 bases spanning the gap. CDR3 residues: CASSFGLDNHYEQYF. The CDR3 DNA reads TGTGCCAGCAGCTTCGGACTGGACAATCACTACGAGCAGTACTTC.

The V and J genes are TRBV28 and TRBJ2-5, with D uncertain. V gave up 3 bases and J gave up 3 bases, with 8 bases separating them. The CDR3 runs 13 residues. Germline loops: CDR1 MDHEN, CDR2 SYDVKM. CDR3 coding DNA: TGTGCCAGCAGTTTGGGAAGGGAAGAGACCCAGTACTTC. Encoded protein: CASSLGREETQYF.

This chain joins TRBV4-2 and TRBJ1-1, with D hard to call. CDR3 length: 14 residues. The germline V gene has CDR1 LGHNA and CDR2 YNFKEQ. The germline V and J ends were trimmed by 0 bases and 11 bases, with 16 bases remaining between them. The CDR3 is CASSQDRVESVAFF. CDR3 DNA sequence: TGTGCCAGCAGCCAAGATCGGGTAGAGTCCGTCGCTTTCTTT.

The chain has TRBV30 and TRBJ1-5; no definite D call. V was cut by 0 bases and J by 2 bases, with 8 bases left in between. Germline CDR1 is GTSNPN and CDR2 is SVGIG (reference sequence). The CDR3 has 14 amino acids. Written as DNA, the CDR3 is TGTGCCTGGAGTGTTCCCGGGGGCAATCAGCCCCAGCATTTT. This encodes CAWSVPGGNQPQHF.

V gene TRBV27 combines with J gene TRBJ1-6; D gene ambiguous. V dropped 2 bases and J dropped 6 bases, with 8 bases sitting between them. The germline gives CDR1 MNHEY, CDR2 SMNVEV (reference sequence). The CDR3 has 14 amino acids. The CDR3, as DNA: TGTGCCAGCAGTTTAACCGGGCCTAATTCACCCCTCCACTTT. It translates to CASSLTGPNSPLHF.

The CDR3 DNA follows: TGCGCCAGCAGCCCGCGACCTACAGGGGGCACGGATAGCAATCAGCCCCAGCATTTT. This translates into CASSPRPTGGTDSNQPQHF. The chain couples TRBV5-1 to TRBJ1-5, with 9 bases lining up with TRBD1. Unmatched junction bases numbered 14, after V lost 4 bases and J lost 0 bases. CDR1 and CDR2 (germline): SGHRS, YFSETQ. There are 19 residues in the CDR3.

V gene TRBV5-4 combines with J gene TRBJ1-1; D is unresolved. CDR1 is SGHNT, CDR2 YYREEE, per germline (reference sequence). The V gene lost 0 bases and the J gene lost 7 bases, with 19 bases spanning the gap. The length of the CDR3 is 16 residues. The CDR3: CASSLAPFSLKGEAFF. The CDR3 bases are TGTGCCAGCAGCTTGGCCCCGTTTTCACTAAAAGGTGAAGCTTTCTTT.

The chain is built from TRBV6-5 and TRBJ1-1, with D unclear. The germline gives CDR1 MNHEY, CDR2 SVGAGI. V dropped 0 bases and J dropped 0 bases, with 11 bases sitting between them. The CDR3 consists of 16 residues. As DNA, the CDR3 is TGTGCCAGCAGTTACTCAGTAGGAAAGATGAACACTGAAGCTTTCTTT. Translating it yields CASSYSVGKMNTEAFF.

V is TRBV19 and J is TRBJ2-7; 7 bases map to TRBD1. This CDR3 contains 13 residues. Trimming at V came to 4 bases and at J to 4 bases, leaving 4 bases not matched to a gene. Germline V gene data show CDR1 as LNHDA and CDR2 as SQIVND (reference sequence). CDR3 region: CASSKTGIYEQYF. CDR3 bases: TGTGCCAGTAGTAAGACAGGGATATACGAGCAGTACTTC.

This clone was detected a few times. V usage is TRBV27 and J usage is TRBJ1-5; no definite D call. Trimming took 4 bases from V and 0 from J, leaving 10 bases between them. This CDR3 has 15 residues. Per the germline V gene, CDR1 is MNHEY and CDR2 is SMNVEV (reference sequence). The CDR3 nucleotides read TGTGCCAGCAGTTCTCGGGCCGATAGCAATCAGCCCCAGCATTTT. Protein sequence: CASSSRADSNQPQHF.

The V and J genes are TRBV6-5 and TRBJ1-5; tentative D call: TRBD1 (6 bases). The CDR3 covers 16 residues. V lost 4 bases and J lost 4, with 17 bases in between. The germline V gene encodes CDR1 MNHEY and CDR2 SVGAGI. CDR3 DNA: TGTGCCAGCAGTTCCCTGGGCAGGGGCTCGAATCAGCCCCAGCATTTT. It specifies CASSSLGRGSNQPQHF.

The chain uses TRBV5-1 and TRBJ1-2, with D uncertain. Trimming left V 0 bases short and J 8 bases short, with 17 bases between. Germline V lookup: CDR1 SGHRS, CDR2 YFSETQ. The CDR3 totals 15 residues. The CDR3 sequence is CASSLAGSFGGGYTF. CDR3 DNA: TGCGCCAGCAGCTTGGCCGGGTCTTTTGGTGGAGGCTACACCTTC.

The V gene is TRBV7-9, the J gene TRBJ2-1; possibly TRBD1 for D (6 bases). The CDR3 covers 19 residues. Germline lookup yields CDR1 SEHNR and CDR2 FQNEAQ (reference sequence). V lost 7 bases and J 3 bases, leaving 28 bases between the germline ends. CDR3 bases: TGTGCCAGCACCCCTAATTATCCCGGGACACTTTCCTTCTACAATGAGCAGTTCTTC. It specifies CASTPNYPGTLSFYNEQFF. Complete variable domain (other parts from reference TRBV7-9 and TRBJ2-1): DTGVSQNPRHKITKRGQNVTFRCDPISEHNRLYWYRQTLGQGPEFLTYFQNEAQLEKSRLLSDRFSAERPKGSFSTLEIQRTEQGDSAMYLCASTPNYPGTLSFYNEQFFGPGTRLTVL.

This clone was found once. The chain is built from TRBV11-2 and TRBJ2-1; 8 nucleotides align to TRBD2. After removal of 3 bases from V and 10 bases from J, the junction contained 5 bases not matched to a gene. The germline V gene encodes CDR1 SGHAT and CDR2 FQNNGV. The CDR3 sequence is 13 residues long. The CDR3 spells CASSFIIAGEQFF. In nucleotides, the CDR3 is TGTGCCAGCAGCTTTATTATAGCGGGAGAGCAGTTCTTC.

In DNA form, the CDR3 reads TGTGCCAGCAGTCTAAAGGGGGGGACAGTCTATGGCTACACCTTC. This sequence encodes CASSLKGGTVYGYTF. The chain combines TRBV27 with TRBJ1-2; 7 nucleotides line up with TRBD1. Trimming cost V 5 bases and J 4 bases; bases outside gene matches: 10. The CDR3 extends over 15 amino acids. From germline, CDR1 is MNHEY and CDR2 SMNVEV (reference sequence).

The chain is built from TRBV10-3 and TRBJ2-7; 8 nucleotides agree with TRBD1. Germline V gene sequence: CDR1 ENHRY, CDR2 SYGVKD. V gave up 3 bases and J gave up 2 bases; unmatched junction bases: 3. The CDR3 is made up of 14 amino acids. Here the CDR3 DNA reads TGTGCCATCAGTGATGGGACAGGAGCCTACGAGCAGTACTTC. It specifies CAISDGTGAYEQYF.

V and J are TRBV2 and TRBJ1-5; 7 bases line up with TRBD1. V lost 5 bases and J lost 2; bases outside the gene matches: 3. This CDR3 region has 14 residues. Looked up from germline, CDR1 is SNHLY and CDR2 is FYNNEI. The CDR3 loop is CASSLGGGNQPQHF. In DNA form, the CDR3 reads TGTGCCAGCAGTCTAGGGGGCGGCAATCAGCCCCAGCATTTT.

J is TRBJ2-2 and V is TRBV5-1, with 8 bases lining up with TRBD2. The ends lost 4 bases at V and 4 bases at J; junction bases unmatched: 0. The CDR3 runs 13 residues. CDR1 and CDR2 from the germline V gene are SGHRS and YFSETQ. CDR3 in amino acids: CASSRGGTGELFF. The CDR3 DNA reads as TGCGCCAGCAGCCGGGGGGGCACCGGGGAGCTGTTTTTT.

The chain joins TRBV4-1 to TRBJ1-5; D gene ambiguous. This CDR3 comprises 15 residues. V dropped 1 base and J dropped 2 bases, with 9 bases sitting between them. In germline, CDR1 is MGHRA, CDR2 YSYEKL. The CDR3: CASSQVSVGNQPQHF. CDR3 nucleotides: TGCGCCAGCAGCCAAGTGTCGGTGGGCAATCAGCCCCAGCATTTT.

The genes are TRBV7-2 and TRBJ1-4; 8 bases agree with TRBD1. Unmatched junction bases numbered 5, after V lost 6 bases and J lost 8 bases. The CDR3 consists of 13 residues. From germline, CDR1 is SGHTA and CDR2 FQGNSA. This CDR3 is CASSRTGNEKLFF. The CDR3 region has the DNA TGTGCCAGCAGTAGGACAGGGAACGAAAAACTGTTTTTT. Filled out from reference TRBV7-2 and TRBJ1-4, the complete variable domain reads GAGVSQSPSNKVTEKGKDVELRCDPISGHTALYWYRQSLGQGLEFLIYFQGNSAPDKSGLPSDRFSAERTGGSVSTLTIQRTQQEDSAVYLCASSRTGNEKLFFGSGTQLSVL.

The chain combines TRBV27 with TRBJ1-4; tentative D call: TRBD1 (5 bases). In germline, CDR1 is MNHEY, CDR2 SMNVEV (reference sequence). The ends were cut back, 6 bases at V and 5 bases at J, with 13 bases in the middle. The CDR3 is made up of 14 amino acids. CDR3 DNA sequence: TGTGCCAGCAGGTCGGGGGATGCGAATGAAAAACTGTTTTTT. It is translated as CASRSGDANEKLFF.

Here the CDR3 reads CASSLFAGVSEQYF. DNA for the CDR3: TGCGCCAGCAGCTTGTTTGCGGGAGTATCCGAGCAGTACTTC. This chain uses TRBV5-1 with TRBJ2-7, with 7 bases aligning to TRBD2. Trimming took 1 base from V and 6 from J; bases not matched to a gene: 7. The CDR3 sequence is 14 residues long. In germline, CDR1 is SGHRS, CDR2 YFSETQ.

This clone was seen a single time. The chain couples TRBV4-1 to TRBJ2-3; possibly TRBD1 or TRBD2 for D (7 bases each). CDR1 and CDR2 from the germline V gene are MGHRA and YSYEKL. The CDR3 length is 17 residues. V lost 0 bases, J lost 4 bases, and 17 bases lay in between. In nucleotides, the CDR3 is TGCGCCAGCAGCCAAGACCAGGGACAGAGCGGGGCAGATACGCAGTATTTT. Protein sequence: CASSQDQGQSGADTQYF.

This rearrangement joins TRBV9 to TRBJ2-2; a possible D gene is TRBD1 (5 bases). Germline CDR1 SGDLS, CDR2 YYNGEE. V lost 0 bases, J lost 3 bases, and 21 bases lay in between. CDR3 length: 19 amino acids. This chain's CDR3 is CASSVDYGHTTAYTGELFF. The CDR3 region has the DNA TGTGCCAGCAGCGTAGATTACGGACATACTACCGCGTACACCGGGGAGCTGTTTTTT. Supplemented by reference TRBV9 and TRBJ2-2, the full variable domain reads DSGVTQTPKHLITATGQRVTLRCSPRSGDLSVYWYQQSLDQGLQFLIQYYNGEERAKGNILERFSAQQFPDLHSELNLSSLELGDSALYFCASSVDYGHTTAYTGELFFGEGSRLTVL.